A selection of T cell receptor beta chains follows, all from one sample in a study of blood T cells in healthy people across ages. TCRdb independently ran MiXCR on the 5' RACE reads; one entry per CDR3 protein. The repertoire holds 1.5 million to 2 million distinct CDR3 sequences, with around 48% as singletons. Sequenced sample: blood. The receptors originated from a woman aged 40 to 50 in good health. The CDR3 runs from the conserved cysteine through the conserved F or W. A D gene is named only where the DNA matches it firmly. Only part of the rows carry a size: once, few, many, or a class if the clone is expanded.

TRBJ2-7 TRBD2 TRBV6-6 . CASSRGLAAREQYF TGTGCCAGCAGCCGGGGACTAGCGGCCCGCGAGCAGTACTTC
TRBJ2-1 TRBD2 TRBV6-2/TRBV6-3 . CASSYTHKRGTYNEQFF TGTGCCAGCAGTTACACCCACAAGCGGGGTACCTACAATGAGCAGTTCTTC
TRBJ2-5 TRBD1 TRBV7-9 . CASSSAGTGKETQYF TGTGCCAGCAGCTCAGCCGGGACAGGGAAAGAGACCCAGTACTTC
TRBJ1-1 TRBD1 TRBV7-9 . CASSATGDGYEAFF TGTGCCAGCAGCGCCACAGGGGACGGTTATGAAGCTTTCTTT
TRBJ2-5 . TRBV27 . CASSLKQALQETQYF TGTGCCAGCAGCCTAAAACAAGCCCTCCAAGAGACCCAGTACTTC
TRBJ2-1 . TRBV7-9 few CASSLMDNEQFF TGTGCCAGCAGCTTAATGGACAATGAGCAGTTCTTC
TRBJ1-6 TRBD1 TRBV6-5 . CASSPDRGAYNSPLHF TGTGCCAGCAGCCCCGACAGGGGAGCCTATAATTCACCCCTCCACTTT
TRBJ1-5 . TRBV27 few CASSSGLSNQPQHF TGTGCCAGCAGTTCGGGTCTAAGCAATCAGCCCCAGCATTTT
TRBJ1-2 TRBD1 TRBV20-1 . CSAPGQGSPRNYGYTF TGCAGTGCGCCGGGACAGGGCTCTCCACGAAACTATGGCTACACCTTC
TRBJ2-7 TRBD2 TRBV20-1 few CSARVGVAGAEYF TGCAGTGCTAGAGTAGGGGTAGCGGGAGCTGAGTACTTC
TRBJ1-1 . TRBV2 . CASRFLQGGTEAFF TGTGCCAGCAGGTTCCTTCAGGGAGGCACTGAAGCTTTCTTT
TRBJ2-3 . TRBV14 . CASSQKGYGTDTQYF TGTGCCAGCAGCCAAAAAGGGTACGGGACAGATACGCAGTATTTT
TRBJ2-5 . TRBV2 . CASSVPGEETQYF TGTGCCAGCAGTGTACCAGGAGAAGAGACCCAGTACTTC
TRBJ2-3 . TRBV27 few CASSRGAGTDTQYF TGTGCCAGCTCACGGGGAGCTGGCACAGATACGCAGTATTTT
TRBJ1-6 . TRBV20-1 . CSARARGGSYNSPLHF TGCAGTGCTAGAGCGCGCGGGGGATCCTATAATTCACCCCTCCACTTT
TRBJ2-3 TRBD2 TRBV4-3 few CASSQDRASGGLSTDTQYF TGCGCCAGCAGCCAAGATAGAGCTAGCGGGGGCCTTAGCACAGATACGCAGTATTTT
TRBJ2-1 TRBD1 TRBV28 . CASSLEGAWVNEQFF TGTGCCAGCAGTTTAGAGGGGGCTTGGGTTAATGAGCAGTTCTTC
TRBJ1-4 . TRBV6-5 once CASSYFSGEKLFF TGTGCCAGCAGTTACTTTTCAGGGGAAAAACTGTTTTTT
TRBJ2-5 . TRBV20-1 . CSAPHSATQETQYF TGCAGTGCCCCCCACAGCGCAACCCAAGAGACCCAGTACTTC
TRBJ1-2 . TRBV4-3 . CASSQEFLKGSGYTF TGCGCCAGCAGCCAAGAATTTTTGAAAGGGAGTGGCTACACCTTC
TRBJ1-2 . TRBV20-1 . CSATGFYTF TGCAGTGCAACAGGGTTCTACACCTTC
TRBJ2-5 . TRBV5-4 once CASSPPGRQYEQYF TGTGCCAGCAGCCCACCGGGTCGACAGTATGAGCAGTACTTC
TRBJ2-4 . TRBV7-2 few CASSLAGYRGNIQYF TGTGCCAGCAGCTTAGCGGGTTACAGAGGAAACATTCAGTACTTC
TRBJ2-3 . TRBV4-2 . CASSSHRDSTDTQYF TGTGCCAGCAGCAGTCACAGGGATAGCACAGATACGCAGTATTTT
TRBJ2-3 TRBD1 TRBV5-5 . CASSGPPGQGAGTQYF TGTGCCAGCAGCGGTCCTCCGGGACAGGGAGCAGGTACGCAGTATTTT
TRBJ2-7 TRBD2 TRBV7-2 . CASSRTWTSSDEQYF TGTGCCAGCAGCCGGACCTGGACTAGCTCCGACGAGCAGTACTTC
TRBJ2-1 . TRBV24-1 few CATSGVNPSSRNEQFF TGTGCCACCAGTGGCGTGAATCCATCCTCGCGCAATGAGCAGTTCTTC
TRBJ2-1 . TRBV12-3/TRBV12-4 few CASSSSIGQFF TGTGCCAGCAGTTCCAGCATCGGGCAGTTCTTC
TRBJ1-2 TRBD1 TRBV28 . CASSPASLFRDRVKNSYGYTF TGTGCCAGCAGCCCTGCCAGCCTGTTCCGGGACAGGGTAAAGAATAGCTATGGCTACACCTTC
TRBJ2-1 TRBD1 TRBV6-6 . CASSYSRTGLYNEQFF TGTGCCAGCAGTTACTCGAGGACAGGGTTATACAATGAGCAGTTCTTC
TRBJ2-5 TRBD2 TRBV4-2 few CASSRLSRTSEWETQYF TGTGCCAGCAGCCGCCTCTCCCGAACTAGCGAATGGGAGACCCAGTACTTC